Below are 7 T cell receptor beta chains sequenced from a single sample in a study of Ad26.COV2.S vaccination and SARS-CoV-2 variants. Treatment here: about 20 received Ad26.COV2.S at low or high dose, single or two shots; a few received placebo; per-sample allocation not given. Material that was analyzed had been drawn on day 63 after the first vaccine or placebo injection. Measured with immunoSEQ multiplex PCR; TCRdb has only the in-frame clones, and not every one. This sample yields around 420,000 clones, of which roughly 90% are seen a single time; 3.6% belongs to the top ten. The source material was peripheral blood, sampled in a trial of Ad26.COV2.S vaccine versus placebo. Receptor source: a person aged 18-60 years who received the Ad26.COV2.S COVID-19 vaccine or a placebo.

The V gene is TRBV4-1, the J gene TRBJ2-6, with a tentative D call TRBD2 (7 bases). The CDR3 spans 19 residues. Germline values: CDR1 MGHRA, CDR2 YSYEKL. The V and J ends lost 4 bases and 0 bases respectively, with 19 bases between them. In DNA, the CDR3 is TGCGCCAGCAGCCGAGGGAGGGGCAGGGGAGACTCTGGGGCCAACGTCCTGACTTTC. The encoded protein is CASSRGRGRGDSGANVLTF.

The chain employs TRBV12-3 or TRBV12-4 and TRBJ2-5; D not certain. The ends were cut back, 3 bases at V and 13 bases at J, with 15 bases in the middle. CDR3 length: 12 residues. CDR3 in amino acids: CASSLLGLLLYF. CDR3 nucleotides: TGTGCCAGCAGTTTGTTGGGCCTCCTGTTGTACTTC.

The chain joins TRBV9 to TRBJ1-3; D unclear. CDR1 is SGDLS and CDR2 is YYNGEE in the germline V gene. Trimming took off 3 bases at V and 0 bases at J, with 13 bases between the two ends. The CDR3 contains 16 residues. In nucleotides, the CDR3 is TGTGCCAGCAGCGCCCGGGGAGGGAGCTCTGGAAACACCATATATTTT. It encodes CASSARGGSSGNTIYF.

V gene TRBV10-3 combines with J gene TRBJ1-1; D is uncertain. This CDR3 spans 14 amino acids. V lost 0 bases and J lost 2, with 7 bases in between. CDR1 is ENHRY and CDR2 is SYGVKD in the germline V gene. The CDR3: CAISESGPNTEAFF. CDR3 nucleotides: TGTGCCATCAGTGAGTCTGGCCCCAACACTGAAGCTTTCTTT.

This chain joins TRBV4-1 and TRBJ1-6, with TRBD1 as a possible D gene (5 bases). Trimming stripped 0 bases from V and 5 bases from J, with 8 bases between. The CDR3 is made up of 15 amino acids. Germline V lookup: CDR1 MGHRA, CDR2 YSYEKL. CDR3 region: CASSQDRGDNSPLHF. The CDR3 DNA sequence: TGCGCCAGCAGCCAAGATCGGGGGGATAATTCACCCCTCCACTTT.

A remark on this clone: The sample holds other DNA sequences that translate to the same CDR3. V is TRBV7-2 and J is TRBJ2-3, with D perhaps TRBD2 (6 bases). Germline loops: CDR1 SGHTA, CDR2 FQGNSA. With 0 bases removed from V and 2 bases from J, the gap between germline ends came to 9 bases. This CDR3 spans 15 amino acids. In nucleotides, the CDR3 is TGTGCCAGCAGCTTAGCGGGGGGTCCCACAGATACGCAGTATTTT. Translation gives CASSLAGGPTDTQYF. Together with reference TRBV7-2 and TRBJ2-3, the CDR3 gives the full variable domain: GAGVSQSPSNKVTEKGKDVELRCDPISGHTALYWYRQSLGQGLEFLIYFQGNSAPDKSGLPSDRFSAERTGGSVSTLTIQRTQQEDSAVYLCASSLAGGPTDTQYFGPGTRLTVL.

The chain employs TRBV6-5 and TRBJ2-7, with D maybe TRBD2 (6 bases). V gave up 2 bases and J gave up 9 bases, with 8 bases separating them. The CDR3 length is 11 residues. CDR1 and CDR2 (germline): MNHEY, SVGAGI. The CDR3 bases are TGTGCCAGCAGTTACGTCGGGAGGCAGTACTTC. Translating gives CASSYVGRQYF.